This record looks at one T cell receptor (beta chain) sequence and its context. The length of the CDR3 is 16 residues. Trimming took off 3 bases at V and 5 bases at J, with 17 bases between the two ends. Germline V gene data show CDR1 as LNHDA and CDR2 as SQIVND (reference sequence). Authors' methods: Reference gene primers were amplified, and this amplification served to estimate nucleated cell counts. Sequencing was performed with immunoSEQ multiplex PCR; in TCRdb, only in-frame clones are kept and a portion is missing. V, J and clone size reflect that table, while D and trimming were determined from the DNA. The sample holds approximately 50,000 clones, 80% to 95% seen once. This sample is drawn from a study of blood T cell repertoires in COVID-19. Looking at the study overall: Acute-phase and convalescent COVID-19 samples originated in the United States, Italy and Spain. From T cells, B-cell-depleted T cells, or PBMCs came the material, which was cDNA or gDNA.

This TCR came from a man between 50 and 59 years old with active COVID-19. The sample was peripheral blood. This chain uses TRBV19 with TRBJ1-3, with D tentatively TRBD1 (6 bases). The CDR3 loop is CASSILKTGTRNTIYF. The DNA for the CDR3 is TGTGCCAGTAGTATTTTGAAAACAGGGACAAGAAACACCATATATTTT.